A selection of T cell receptor beta chains follows, all from one sample in a study of T cell repertoires in cytomegalovirus infection. Antigen specificity for these receptors is unknown. TCRdb independently ran MiXCR on the reads; one entry per CDR3 protein. The table has 700,000 to 950,000 distinct CDR3 sequences, approximately 32% seen once; the top ten hold around 12%. This material consisted of cultured CD8+ T cells from PBMCs, taken from culture after CMV antigen stimulation. These receptors originate from a human donor in good health (CMV status not recorded). Some clones in this sample may be carry-over from other donors' samples. The CDR3 runs from the conserved cysteine through the conserved F or W. A D gene is named only where the DNA matches it firmly. Size values are once, few and many counts, or a class for expanded clones, and some rows have none.

>TRBV4-3|NA|NA|TRBJ2-3
CASSQRGVSTDTQYF
TGCGCCAGCAGCCAACGCGGGGTGAGCACAGATACGCAGTATTTT
>TRBV6-4|NA|NA|TRBJ1-1
CASSDSGHTEAFF
TGTGCCAGCAGTGACTCCGGACACACTGAAGCTTTCTTT
>TRBV7-9|NA|TRBD1|TRBJ1-1
CASSSHTPGTGKGNTEAFF
TGTGCCAGCAGCTCTCACACTCCCGGGACAGGGAAAGGGAACACTGAAGCTTTCTTT
>TRBV6-5|NA|NA|TRBJ2-7
CASRPFEVRLSYEQYF
TGTGCCAGCAGACCCTTCGAGGTCCGTCTTTCCTACGAGCAGTACTTC
>TRBV2|NA|TRBD2|TRBJ2-1
CASSGTSGGSNNEQFF
TGTGCCAGCAGTGGGACTAGCGGGGGCAGCAACAATGAGCAGTTCTTC
>TRBV6-2/TRBV6-3|few|NA|TRBJ1-2
CASKDLPDKQYGYTF
TGTGCCAGCAAAGACCTTCCGGACAAGCAGTATGGCTACACCTTC
>TRBV12-3/TRBV12-4|few|TRBD1|TRBJ2-2
CASSFWTGGASGELFF
TGTGCCAGCAGTTTCTGGACAGGGGGCGCTTCCGGGGAGCTGTTTTTT
>TRBV29-1|NA|NA|TRBJ2-7
CSAPVANEQYF
TGCAGCGCCCCGGTCGCAAACGAGCAGTACTTC
>TRBV7-9|many|TRBD1|TRBJ2-3
CASSSRDRGTDTQYF
TGTGCCAGCAGCTCCCGGGACAGGGGGACAGATACGCAGTATTTT
>TRBV4-1|few|TRBD1|TRBJ1-1
CASSQGDKSRGSGTEAFF
TGCGCCAGCAGCCAAGGGGATAAATCCAGGGGGAGTGGGACTGAAGCTTTCTTT
>TRBV10-3|few|NA|TRBJ1-6
CAISESQVSSYNSPLHF
TGTGCCATCAGTGAGTCCCAGGTCAGCTCCTATAATTCACCCCTCCACTTT
>TRBV27|NA|NA|TRBJ2-7
CASSSRVWNSYEQYF
TGTGCCAGCAGTTCCCGTGTGTGGAACTCCTACGAGCAGTACTTC
>TRBV29-1|few|NA|TRBJ2-7
CSAIVLTYEQYF
TGCAGCGCCATAGTACTAACTTACGAGCAGTACTTC
>TRBV9|NA|NA|TRBJ1-2
CASSAKPEKGPNYGYTF
TGTGCCAGCAGCGCTAAACCCGAGAAGGGCCCTAACTATGGCTACACCTTC
>TRBV27|few|NA|TRBJ1-4
CASSLYTSTNEKLFF
TGTGCCAGCAGTCTTTACACCTCAACTAATGAAAAACTGTTTTTT
>TRBV12-5|few|TRBD2|TRBJ2-2
CASGSPGTSGGKNTGELFF
TGTGCTAGTGGTTCCCCCGGGACTAGCGGGGGGAAGAACACCGGGGAGCTGTTTTTT
>TRBV12-3/TRBV12-4|few|NA|TRBJ1-1
CVSRARGGPYEAFF
TGTGTCAGCAGGGCGCGGGGCGGTCCCTATGAAGCTTTCTTT